Listed here are 26 T cell receptor beta chains from one sample, sequenced in a study of cytomegalovirus exposure and HLA in healthy donors. The PCR was carried out with 60 Vbeta primers and 13 Jbeta primers. Profiled with immunoSEQ multiplex PCR; TCRdb holds only in-frame clones, not every one. The sample lists 110,000 or so clones; approximately 83% were seen once. What was sequenced was PBMCs. The receptors stem from a young woman in good health and CMV-seronegative.

V is TRBV29-1 and J is TRBJ1-2; unclear D gene. The V gene's germline CDR1 is SQVTM and CDR2 ANQGSEA. The germline V and J ends were trimmed by 2 bases and 7 bases, with 2 bases remaining between them. The CDR3 covers 9 residues. The CDR3 region is CSVELGYTF. CDR3 DNA: TGCAGCGTTGAACTTGGCTACACCTTC.

The chain uses TRBV4-1 and TRBJ2-3, with 10 bases that match TRBD1. Germline V gene data show CDR1 as MGHRA and CDR2 as YSYEKL. The trim removed 0 bases at V and 5 bases at J, leaving 5 bases unmatched. CDR3 length: 16 residues. The CDR3 DNA sequence: TGCGCCAGCAGCCAAGATGAGCGGACAGGGGGAGATACGCAGTATTTT. As protein: CASSQDERTGGDTQYF.

The chain's CDR3 is CASSLGLRMSEAFF. DNA for the CDR3: TGTGCCAGCAGTTTGGGACTTCGGATGTCTGAAGCTTTCTTT. The rearrangement joins TRBV7-9 to TRBJ1-1; tentatively, D is TRBD1 (5 bases). V gave up 6 bases and J gave up 6 bases, with 17 bases separating them. CDR1 SEHNR and CDR2 FQNEAQ come from the germline V gene (reference sequence). There are 14 residues in the CDR3.

The genes are TRBV18 and TRBJ2-1; 7 bases match TRBD2. Losses at the gene ends were 3 bases for V and 4 bases for J; bases not matched to a gene: 3. The CDR3 runs 14 residues. In germline, CDR1 is KGHSH, CDR2 LQKENI. In nucleotides, the CDR3 is TGTGCCAGCTCACCTGAGCGGGAATACAATGAGCAGTTCTTC. Translating gives CASSPEREYNEQFF.

CDR3 region: CASSAGGGENEKLFF. CDR3 nucleotide sequence: TGTGCCAGCAGCGCAGGGGGCGGTGAGAATGAAAAACTGTTTTTT. The V gene is TRBV7-2, the J gene TRBJ1-4; 8 bases match TRBD1. CDR1 and CDR2 (germline): SGHTA, FQGNSA. The trim removed 5 bases at V and 5 bases at J, leaving 7 bases unmatched. There are 15 residues in the CDR3. Complete variable domain (other parts from reference TRBV7-2 and TRBJ1-4): GAGVSQSPSNKVTEKGKDVELRCDPISGHTALYWYRQSLGQGLEFLIYFQGNSAPDKSGLPSDRFSAERTGGSVSTLTIQRTQQEDSAVYLCASSAGGGENEKLFFGSGTQLSVL.

This clone was picked up one time. Here the CDR3 reads CASSSRDTEAFF. The CDR3 DNA follows: TGTGCCAGCAGTTCCAGGGACACTGAAGCTTTCTTT. This sequence joins TRBV27 and TRBJ1-1; D is perhaps TRBD1 (5 bases). Deletions cut 4 bases from V and 3 bases from J, with 6 bases between. Germline loops: CDR1 MNHEY, CDR2 SMNVEV (reference sequence). The CDR3 spans 12 residues.

V and J are TRBV6-5 and TRBJ2-1; 9 bases are a match to TRBD2. CDR1 is MNHEY, CDR2 SVGAGI, per germline. This CDR3 is built from 15 residues. The V segment lost 0 bases and the J segment 6 bases; nucleotides outside the gene matches: 3. CDR3 protein: CASSYSGLAPNEQFF. The CDR3 DNA follows: TGTGCCAGCAGTTACTCAGGACTAGCGCCCAATGAGCAGTTCTTC.

The chain recombines TRBV19 with TRBJ1-1, with D possibly being TRBD1 (6 bases). The CDR3 extends over 12 amino acids. V dropped 10 bases and J dropped 0 bases, with 9 bases sitting between them. CDR1 is LNHDA and CDR2 is SQIVND in the germline V gene (reference sequence). CDR3 DNA: TGTGCCACCGGACAGATGAACACTGAAGCTTTCTTT. This sequence encodes CATGQMNTEAFF. Variable domain in full (rest from reference TRBV19 and TRBJ1-1): DGGITQSPKYLFRKEGQNVTLSCEQNLNHDAMYWYRQDPGQGLRLIYYSQIVNDFQKGDIAEGYSVSREKKESFPLTVTSAQKNPTAFYLCATGQMNTEAFFGQGTRLTVV.

The chain carries TRBV14 and TRBJ1-2; maybe TRBD1 (6 bases). This CDR3 spans 14 amino acids. CDR1 is SGHDN and CDR2 is FVKESK in the germline V gene. Trimming took 2 bases from V and 4 from J, leaving 11 bases between them. CDR3 nucleotide sequence: TGTGCCAGCAGCCAAAACCAGGGGATCTATGGCTACACCTTC. Translation gives CASSQNQGIYGYTF.

The genes are TRBV14 and TRBJ1-1, with 9 bases matching TRBD1. In germline, CDR1 is SGHDN, CDR2 FVKESK. The CDR3 consists of 20 residues. V gave up 3 bases and J gave up 1 base; unmatched junction bases: 18. The CDR3 nucleotides read TGTGCCAGCAGCCACTCAAGTCCCGGGACAGGGATTAGGCAGAACACTGAAGCTTTCTTT. This translates into CASSHSSPGTGIRQNTEAFF.

This clone has just one count. The gene calls are TRBV18 and TRBJ2-7; 7 positions match TRBD1. CDR1 and CDR2 (germline): KGHSH, LQKENI. This CDR3 is built from 14 residues. V gave up 6 bases and J gave up 4 bases; unmatched junction bases: 9. The CDR3 protein is CASSLTGSSYEQYF. CDR3 coding DNA: TGTGCCAGCTCCCTGACAGGGAGTTCTTACGAGCAGTACTTC.

In its sample, this clone was seen once. The V and J genes are TRBV2 and TRBJ1-1; 8 positions agree with TRBD1. The V segment lost 4 bases and the J segment 1 base; nucleotides outside the gene matches: 2. This CDR3 spans 14 amino acids. Germline loops: CDR1 SNHLY, CDR2 FYNNEI. CDR3 nucleotide sequence: TGTGCCAGCAGTGTCACAGGGGGGAACACTGAAGCTTTCTTT. Translation gives CASSVTGGNTEAFF.

This clone occurred once. This rearrangement joins TRBV28 to TRBJ1-4; D is possibly TRBD1 (6 bases). Trimming pared 6 bases from V and 7 bases from J, leaving 18 bases between. Germline V gives CDR1 MDHEN, CDR2 SYDVKM. The CDR3 spans 15 residues. The DNA for the CDR3 is TGTGCCAGCAGCCGGGGGGCTCGGTATCGTGAAAAACTGTTTTTT. It encodes CASSRGARYREKLFF.

In DNA form, the CDR3 reads TGTGCCAGCAGTCTTGACAGGGCGAACACCGGGGAGCTGTTTTTT. This translates into CASSLDRANTGELFF. This chain uses TRBV2 with TRBJ2-2; 7 bases match TRBD1. In germline, CDR1 is SNHLY, CDR2 FYNNEI. After removal of 5 bases from V and 0 bases from J, the junction contained 3 bases not matched to a gene. This CDR3 comprises 15 residues.

The count of this clone is one. The gene calls are TRBV10-3 and TRBJ1-2; 8 bases match TRBD1. The CDR3 runs 17 residues. Trimming removed 6 bases from V and 0 bases from J; junction bases left unmatched: 12. Germline CDR1 is ENHRY and CDR2 is SYGVKD. CDR3 nucleotides: TGTGCCATCAGGGGGGTTTGGCAGGGGGCGCCTAACTATGGCTACACCTTC. Amino acids: CAIRGVWQGAPNYGYTF.

This chain connects TRBV28 to TRBJ2-5; D might be TRBD2 (6 bases). The CDR3 loop spans 14 amino acids. The germline gives CDR1 MDHEN, CDR2 SYDVKM. The V gene lost 3 bases and the J gene lost 5 bases, with 13 bases spanning the gap. CDR3 coding DNA: TGTGCCAGCAGTTTGGAGGGTGGAATGGAGACCCAGTACTTC. The encoded protein is CASSLEGGMETQYF.

The rearrangement joins TRBV27 to TRBJ2-2; no firm D call. Germline V gene sequence: CDR1 MNHEY, CDR2 SMNVEV (reference sequence). The V gene lost 3 bases and the J gene lost 0 bases, with 11 bases spanning the gap. This CDR3 is built from 16 residues. In DNA, the CDR3 is TGTGCCAGCAGTTTCAGTCGGGTTGCGAACACCGGGGAGCTGTTTTTT. Translated: CASSFSRVANTGELFF.

The rearrangement uses TRBV28 and TRBJ2-7; TRBD2 agrees at 10 bases. The J segment lost 5 bases and the V segment lost 3 bases, leaving 10 bases of the junction unmatched. CDR3 size: 16 residues. Per germline, CDR1 MDHEN and CDR2 SYDVKM. The CDR3 DNA reads as TGTGCCAGCAGTTTTATCAAGCGGGAGGGCCACCACGAGCAGTACTTC. The encoded protein is CASSFIKREGHHEQYF. The complete variable domain, with remaining parts taken from reference TRBV28 and TRBJ2-7, reads DVKVTQSSRYLVKRTGEKVFLECVQDMDHENMFWYRQDPGLGLRLIYFSYDVKMKEKGDIPEGYSVSREKKERFSLILESASTNQTSMYLCASSFIKREGHHEQYFGPGTRLTVT.

This rearrangement joins TRBV28 to TRBJ2-1; possibly TRBD2 for D (6 bases). Germline assignment: CDR1 MDHEN and CDR2 SYDVKM. The length of the CDR3 is 16 residues. V lost 4 bases and J 1 base, leaving 14 bases between the germline ends. CDR3 in amino acids: CASSSPGEVSYNEQFF. The CDR3 coding sequence is TGTGCCAGCAGTTCCCCGGGAGAAGTATCCTACAATGAGCAGTTCTTC.

The rearrangement uses TRBV13 and TRBJ1-4; the match to TRBD1 covers 9 bases. Germline CDR1 PRHDT, CDR2 FYEKMQ (reference sequence). There are 17 residues in the CDR3. Trimming at V came to 3 bases and at J to 4 bases, leaving 9 bases not matched to a gene. CDR3 coding DNA: TGTGCCAGCAGCTTTCTTGGGACAGGGTCCGGTAATGAAAAACTGTTTTTT. The encoded protein is CASSFLGTGSGNEKLFF.

The CDR3 region is CSVTGDNYGYTF. CDR3 DNA: TGCAGCGTGACAGGGGACAACTATGGCTACACCTTC. This chain links TRBV29-1 with TRBJ1-2; 8 nucleotides align to TRBD1. The CDR3 length is 12 residues. With 6 bases clipped from V and 2 bases from J, the junction kept 2 bases outside the gene matches. CDR1 is SQVTM and CDR2 is ANQGSEA in the germline V gene. The full variable domain, rest sourced from reference TRBV29-1 and TRBJ1-2, is SAVISQKPSRDICQRGTSLTIQCQVDSQVTMMFWYRQQPGQSLTLIATANQGSEATYESGFVIDKFPISRPNLTFSTLTVSNMSPEDSSIYLCSVTGDNYGYTFGSGTRLTVV.

This sequence joins TRBV4-1 and TRBJ1-5; D call uncertain. Per the germline V gene, CDR1 is MGHRA and CDR2 is YSYEKL. Deletions cut 2 bases from V and 6 bases from J, with 8 bases between. The CDR3 has 13 amino acids. As DNA, the CDR3 is TGCGCCAGCAGCCAATCGGGTACTCAGCCCCAGCATTTT. It is translated as CASSQSGTQPQHF.

The chain has TRBV18 and TRBJ1-2, with TRBD1 matching over 8 bases. Germline CDR1 KGHSH, CDR2 LQKENI. There are 15 residues in the CDR3. Trimming cost V 4 bases and J 8 bases; bases outside gene matches: 12. CDR3 sequence reads: CASSHADRVNWGYTF. DNA for the CDR3: TGTGCCAGCTCACACGCGGACAGGGTGAATTGGGGCTACACCTTC.

V is TRBV5-6 and J is TRBJ1-5; weak D call: TRBD1 (5 bases). The CDR3 covers 13 residues. Germline assignment: CDR1 SGHDT and CDR2 YYEEEE. Between the trimmed V and J ends, which lost 4 bases and 2 bases, there was a span of 7 bases. The CDR3 DNA follows: TGTGCCAGCAGCACCAGGGGCAATCAGCCCCAGCATTTT. It specifies CASSTRGNQPQHF.

V gene TRBV28 combines with J gene TRBJ2-3, with 9 bases fitting TRBD1. V lost 5 bases, J lost 8 bases, and 11 bases stayed unmatched. Germline V gene data show CDR1 as MDHEN and CDR2 as SYDVKM. The CDR3 covers 15 residues. The CDR3 DNA follows: TGTGCCAGCAGTCCTAGACAGGGGGGGGTTAGTACGCAGTATTTT. It codes for CASSPRQGGVSTQYF.

The CDR3 here is CASSENRGQGEAFF. The CDR3 bases are TGTGCCAGCAGTGAGAACAGGGGGCAAGGTGAAGCTTTCTTT. The V and J genes are TRBV6-1 and TRBJ1-1, with 9 bases that match TRBD1. After removal of 3 bases from V and 7 bases from J, the junction contained 6 bases not matched to a gene. Germline V gene data show CDR1 as MNHNS and CDR2 as SASEGT. The length of the CDR3 is 14 residues.